The text below deals with one TCR beta chain. TCRdb re-called the 5' RACE reads through MiXCR, storing one row per CDR3 protein. The sample holds 400,000 to 500,000 distinct CDR3 sequences, approximately 14% seen once. The data belong to a study of identical twins. Germline CDR1 DFQATT, CDR2 SNEGSKA (reference sequence). Germline trimming cut 3 bases from V and 6 bases from J; bases unmatched to any gene: 11. This CDR3 region has 16 residues. A further study also used this sample, focusing on yellow fever vaccine responses in identical twins.

Sequencing was done on a sample of CD4+ T cells sorted from blood. The chain has TRBV20-1 and TRBJ2-1; TRBD2 matches at 10 bases. The clonotype originates from a woman between 18 and 29 years old in good health. The CDR3 DNA reads as TGCAGTGCTAGGGAGCTAGCGGGGGAGCAAATCAATGAGCAGTTCTTC. Its translation: CSARELAGEQINEQFF.